These 25 T cell receptor beta chains were all obtained from the same sample, sequenced in a study of OX40 agonist ivuxolimab in advanced cancers. Generated by immunoSEQ multiplex PCR, the TCRdb table keeps only in-frame clones and is missing some. The data hold fewer than 25,000 clones, with over 75% observed a single time. Sample: CD4+ or CD8+ T cells sorted from blood, taken in a trial of the OX40 agonist ivuxolimab. These TCRs come from an adult with an advanced solid tumor such as melanoma, head and neck, liver or kidney cancer.

The chain has TRBV7-9 and TRBJ2-7; D may be TRBD1 or TRBD2 (5 bases each). CDR1 is SEHNR, CDR2 FQNEAQ, per germline (reference sequence). The CDR3 spans 13 residues. V was clipped by 4 bases and J by 2 bases, with 9 bases between them. This CDR3 is CASSSGATYEQYF. CDR3 DNA sequence: TGTGCCAGCAGCTCCGGGGCAACCTACGAGCAGTACTTC.

V usage is TRBV2 and J usage is TRBJ1-3; D gene uncertain. CDR1 is SNHLY, CDR2 FYNNEI, per germline. Trimming took 6 bases from V and 2 from J, leaving 14 bases between them. This CDR3 region has 15 residues. The CDR3 protein is CASRAGGGPGNTIYF. The CDR3 bases are TGTGCCAGCAGAGCCGGCGGTGGCCCTGGAAACACCATATATTTT.

The chain couples TRBV27 to TRBJ1-6, with D possibly TRBD1 on 6 matching bases. Trimming took off 6 bases at V and 7 bases at J, with 10 bases between the two ends. There are 13 residues in the CDR3. Germline CDR1 MNHEY, CDR2 SMNVEV (reference sequence). CDR3 region: CASRTGLNSPLHF. CDR3 coding DNA: TGTGCCAGCAGAACAGGGTTAAATTCACCCCTCCACTTT.

This chain uses TRBV11-2 with TRBJ2-7; 7 bases are a match to TRBD1. The CDR3 loop spans 16 amino acids. The germline V gene encodes CDR1 SGHAT and CDR2 FQNNGV. V shed 5 bases and J 0 bases; nucleotides not matched to a gene: 10. This chain's CDR3 is CASSPGTATSSYEQYF. The CDR3 DNA reads as TGTGCCAGCAGCCCAGGGACAGCTACTAGCTCCTACGAGCAGTACTTC.

The CDR3 loop is CASSVEAGEDQEAFF. As DNA, the CDR3 is TGTGCCAGCAGCGTAGAGGCAGGGGAAGACCAAGAAGCTTTCTTT. The chain carries TRBV9 and TRBJ1-1; D perhaps matches TRBD1 (6 bases). The CDR3 runs 15 residues. V dropped 0 bases and J dropped 8 bases, with 17 bases sitting between them. From germline, CDR1 is SGDLS and CDR2 YYNGEE. Looking up the rest from reference TRBV9 and TRBJ1-1 gives the full variable domain: DSGVTQTPKHLITATGQRVTLRCSPRSGDLSVYWYQQSLDQGLQFLIQYYNGEERAKGNILERFSAQQFPDLHSELNLSSLELGDSALYFCASSVEAGEDQEAFFGQGTRLTVV.

The chain couples TRBV7-9 to TRBJ2-1; the D gene is possibly TRBD1 (5 bases). Germline CDR1 is SEHNR and CDR2 is FQNEAQ (reference sequence). The V and J ends lost 4 bases and 7 bases respectively, with 14 bases between them. The CDR3 length is 14 residues. The CDR3 reads CASSSPRTPNEQFF. The CDR3, as DNA: TGTGCCAGCAGCTCTCCCCGGACACCAAATGAGCAGTTCTTC. The variable domain in full, completed from reference TRBV7-9 and TRBJ2-1, reads DTGVSQNPRHKITKRGQNVTFRCDPISEHNRLYWYRQTLGQGPEFLTYFQNEAQLEKSRLLSDRFSAERPKGSFSTLEIQRTEQGDSAMYLCASSSPRTPNEQFFGPGTRLTVL.

The V gene is TRBV7-5, the J gene TRBJ2-5. TRBV7-5 is marked as a pseudogene. There are 15 residues in the CDR3. The CDR3 DNA is TGTGCCAGAAGCTTAGTCTTTCGGATTCAAGAGACCCAGTACTTC. This sequence encodes CARSLVFRIQETQYF.

CDR3 amino acids: CASSLSSRAANYGYTF. The CDR3 nucleotides are TGTGCCAGCAGTTTATCTAGCCGGGCAGCTAACTATGGCTACACCTTC. The J gene is TRBJ1-2, the V gene TRBV27; D is ambiguous. Germline V gene data show CDR1 as MNHEY and CDR2 as SMNVEV (reference sequence). The CDR3 is 16 residues long. V was pared by 0 bases and J by 0 bases, with 11 bases between.

The J gene is TRBJ1-1, the V gene TRBV13; no clear D. Trimming shortened V by 5 bases and J by 1 base, and 11 bases separated the two germline ends. Germline V gene data show CDR1 as PRHDT and CDR2 as FYEKMQ (reference sequence). CDR3 length equals 14 residues. CDR3 nucleotides: TGTGCCAGCAGCCTCACTTCGCCGAACACTGAAGCTTTCTTT. Translation gives CASSLTSPNTEAFF.

This clone has more than one count but fewer than ten. The chain has TRBV27 and TRBJ2-4; D might be TRBD2 (6 bases). The CDR3 extends over 17 amino acids. Germline V gene data show CDR1 as MNHEY and CDR2 as SMNVEV (reference sequence). Between the trimmed V and J ends, which lost 9 bases and 0 bases, there was a span of 21 bases. Here the CDR3 DNA reads TGTGCCAGTGCGCTACTAGGTAGGGAGGTAGCCAAAAACATTCAGTACTTC. This translates into CASALLGREVAKNIQYF.

This clone has only one observation. The gene calls are TRBV9 and TRBJ2-3; D gene uncertain. V lost 4 bases and J lost 0, with 6 bases in between. Germline V gene lookup returns CDR1 SGDLS and CDR2 YYNGEE. The CDR3 loop spans 13 amino acids. DNA for the CDR3: TGTGCCAGCAGCCACGTTAGCACAGATACGCAGTATTTT. Protein product: CASSHVSTDTQYF.

V and J are TRBV7-6 and TRBJ2-7; D not resolved. V dropped 5 bases and J dropped 2 bases, with 7 bases sitting between them. CDR1 SGHVS and CDR2 FNYEAQ come from the germline V gene. The CDR3 is 12 residues long. DNA for the CDR3: TGTGCCAGCAGCCCCACACCCTACGAGCAGTACTTC. Translated: CASSPTPYEQYF.

The V gene is TRBV7-8, the J gene TRBJ1-3, with D unclear. CDR1 and CDR2 from the germline V gene are SGHVS and FQNEAQ. The CDR3 totals 13 residues. Trimming pared 5 bases from V and 4 bases from J, leaving 9 bases between. The CDR3 region is CASSHGEGNTIYF. For the CDR3, the DNA is TGTGCCAGCAGCCACGGGGAAGGAAACACCATATATTTT.

V usage is TRBV5-8 and J usage is TRBJ2-3; D gene ambiguous. CDR1 is SGHTS and CDR2 is YDEGEE in the germline V gene. CDR3 length: 14 amino acids. V lost 0 bases and J 3 bases, leaving 8 bases between the germline ends. This chain's CDR3 is CASSLGWGTDTQYF. Here the CDR3 DNA reads TGTGCCAGCAGCTTGGGCTGGGGTACAGATACGCAGTATTTT.

The gene calls are TRBV11-2 and TRBJ1-5; TRBD1 agrees at 9 bases. This CDR3 region has 19 residues. Per the germline V gene, CDR1 is SGHAT and CDR2 is FQNNGV. J lost 2 bases, V lost 1 base, and 12 bases had no gene match. CDR3 amino acids: CASSLGWADRGDGNQPQHF. As DNA, the CDR3 is TGTGCCAGCAGCTTAGGGTGGGCGGACAGGGGAGATGGCAATCAGCCCCAGCATTTT.

The sample holds one count of this clone. The V call is TRBV2, the J call TRBJ1-2; TRBD1 aligns across 9 bases. Trimming took 3 bases from V and 4 from J; bases not matched to a gene: 9. This CDR3 region has 16 residues. Germline V gene sequence: CDR1 SNHLY, CDR2 FYNNEI. As DNA, the CDR3 is TGTGCCAGCAGTGATTGGACAGGGGCACCCGGCTATGGCTACACCTTC. Translation: CASSDWTGAPGYGYTF.

The chain has TRBV4-1 and TRBJ2-3; D not certain. In germline, CDR1 is MGHRA, CDR2 YSYEKL. V lost 0 bases to trimming and J lost 14 bases, with 18 bases between them. The CDR3 has 14 residues. The CDR3, as DNA: TGCGCCAGCAGCCAAGATTTAAGGACCGTCTTGGGGTATTTT. This codes for CASSQDLRTVLGYF.

The genes are TRBV9 and TRBJ2-1; D not certain. This CDR3 contains 14 residues. V lost 0 bases to trimming and J lost 5 bases, with 9 bases between them. Germline V gene sequence: CDR1 SGDLS, CDR2 YYNGEE. The CDR3 DNA follows: TGTGCCAGCAGCGTAGCTTTGCAGAACAATGAGCAGTTCTTC. It codes for CASSVALQNNEQFF.

This clone was observed a single time. The rearrangement joins TRBV27 to TRBJ2-3; D call uncertain. CDR1 is MNHEY and CDR2 is SMNVEV in the germline V gene (reference sequence). The ends were cut back, 6 bases at V and 4 bases at J, with 14 bases in the middle. The CDR3 runs 14 residues. CDR3 nucleotide sequence: TGTGCCAGCAGCGCTGGACGATTGCCAGATACGCAGTATTTT. Its translation is CASSAGRLPDTQYF.

This chain uses TRBV19 with TRBJ2-3; 7 nucleotides align to TRBD1. This CDR3 has 15 residues. J gave up 2 bases and V 6 bases, and 8 bases lay outside the gene matches. The germline gives CDR1 LNHDA, CDR2 SQIVND (reference sequence). The CDR3 nucleotides read TGTGCCAGTAGGGTCCGGGACAGTCTCACAGATACGCAGTATTTT. The encoded protein is CASRVRDSLTDTQYF.

V is TRBV4-1 and J is TRBJ1-3, with TRBD1 as a possible D gene (6 bases). CDR1 and CDR2 (germline): MGHRA, YSYEKL. V dropped 0 bases and J dropped 3 bases, with 12 bases sitting between them. This CDR3 comprises 16 residues. The CDR3 here is CASSQEGRGFGNTIYF. The DNA for the CDR3 is TGCGCCAGCAGCCAAGAAGGCAGGGGATTTGGAAACACCATATATTTT.

CDR3 in DNA: TGTGCCAGCAGACAAGCGGGGGGTGGCAATGAGCAGTTCTTC. Amino acids: CASRQAGGGNEQFF. This chain connects TRBV6-6 to TRBJ2-1; 9 bases line up with TRBD2. CDR1 is MNHNY, CDR2 SVGAGI, per germline (reference sequence). This CDR3 is 14 amino acids long. With V trimmed by 6 bases and J by 6 bases, 6 bases remained unmatched.

This clone is medium-sized. The rearrangement uses TRBV7-9 and TRBJ1-5, with TRBD1 as a possible D gene (5 bases). Trimming stripped 1 base from V and 7 bases from J, with 17 bases between. This CDR3 has 16 residues. Germline loops: CDR1 SEHNR, CDR2 FQNEAQ (reference sequence). Here the CDR3 reads CASSLEKYGGLQPQHF. The CDR3, as DNA: TGTGCCAGCAGCTTAGAGAAGTACGGGGGGTTACAGCCCCAGCATTTT. Based on the CDR3 plus reference TRBV7-9 and TRBJ1-5, the full variable domain is DTGVSQNPRHKITKRGQNVTFRCDPISEHNRLYWYRQTLGQGPEFLTYFQNEAQLEKSRLLSDRFSAERPKGSFSTLEIQRTEQGDSAMYLCASSLEKYGGLQPQHFGDGTRLSIL.

The chain has TRBV6-6 and TRBJ2-1; 8 bases are a match to TRBD2. The CDR3 is made up of 15 amino acids. The trim removed 2 bases at V and 4 bases at J, leaving 4 bases unmatched. Looked up from germline, CDR1 is MNHNY and CDR2 is SVGAGI (reference sequence). CDR3 loop: CASSYGGGPYNEQFF. The CDR3 DNA sequence: TGTGCCAGCAGTTACGGCGGGGGGCCGTACAATGAGCAGTTCTTC.

The chain has TRBV27 and TRBJ2-5; 8 bases map to TRBD2. The ends lost 6 bases at V and 3 bases at J; junction bases unmatched: 6. CDR1 is MNHEY, CDR2 SMNVEV, per germline (reference sequence). The CDR3 totals 14 residues. Here the CDR3 reads CASSLLADEETQYF. As DNA, the CDR3 is TGTGCCAGCAGCCTACTAGCGGATGAAGAGACCCAGTACTTC.